These T cell receptor beta chains were read from a single sample in a study of PD-L1 blockade in urothelial cancer. Some clones are missing from TCRdb's copy, which holds only in-frame ones; the method was immunoSEQ multiplex PCR. The data contain about 27,000 clones, less than 85% of them seen just once; the ten biggest clones take up roughly 1.6%. This sample comprised PBMCs, obtained around atezolizumab (anti-PD-L1) treatment. These receptors were obtained from a man between 65 and 85 years old with urothelial cancer. CDR3s include the opening cysteine and the closing phenylalanine or tryptophan. Each record gives: D gene, clone size, V gene, J gene, CDR3 DNA, CDR3 protein. A D gene is named only where the DNA matches it firmly. Expanded clones get a size class; other rows say once, few or many, or leave the size out.

D gene: TRBD1; clone size: NA; V gene: TRBV7-6; J gene: TRBJ2-5; CDR3 DNA: TGTGCCAGCAGCCCAGGGACAGGCAGAGAGACCCAGTACTTC; CDR3 protein: CASSPGTGRETQYF
D gene: TRBD1; clone size: NA; V gene: TRBV28; J gene: TRBJ1-4; CDR3 DNA: TGTGCCAGCAGTCGATCCGGACAGGGATACGAAAAACTGTTTTTT; CDR3 protein: CASSRSGQGYEKLFF
D gene: TRBD2; clone size: NA; V gene: TRBV7-3; J gene: TRBJ2-5; CDR3 DNA: TGTGCCAGCAGCCCGGGACTAGCGCATATCGGGGAGACCCAGTACTTC; CDR3 protein: CASSPGLAHIGETQYF
D gene: NA; clone size: NA; V gene: TRBV4-3; J gene: TRBJ2-2; CDR3 DNA: TGCGCCAGCAGCCAAGATACAGGGTCTAACACCGGGGAGCTGTTTTTT; CDR3 protein: CASSQDTGSNTGELFF
D gene: TRBD1; clone size: NA; V gene: TRBV11-2; J gene: TRBJ1-1; CDR3 DNA: TGTGCCAGCAGCTTAGAAGACAGGGGGATGAACACTGAAGCTTTCTTT; CDR3 protein: CASSLEDRGMNTEAFF
D gene: NA; clone size: NA; V gene: TRBV15; J gene: TRBJ1-2; CDR3 DNA: TGTGCCACCAGCAGAGATCAAGAGGGTAACTATGGCTACACCTTC; CDR3 protein: CATSRDQEGNYGYTF
D gene: NA; clone size: NA; V gene: TRBV5-5; J gene: TRBJ2-7; CDR3 DNA: TGTGCCAGCAGCTTTGGCTCATCATACGAGCAGTACTTC; CDR3 protein: CASSFGSSYEQYF
D gene: TRBD1; clone size: once; V gene: TRBV28; J gene: TRBJ1-4; CDR3 DNA: TGTGCCAGCAGTCGATGGGAGAGGGACAGGCTTTTT; CDR3 protein: CASSRWERDRLF
D gene: NA; clone size: few; V gene: TRBV7-2; J gene: TRBJ2-7; CDR3 DNA: TGTGCCAGCAGCTTCGGTCCCTCCTACGAGCAGTACTTC; CDR3 protein: CASSFGPSYEQYF
D gene: NA; clone size: NA; V gene: TRBV10-1; J gene: TRBJ2-3; CDR3 DNA: TGCGCCAGCAGTGAGAGACTTTCCAAAGCAGATACGCAGTATTTT; CDR3 protein: CASSERLSKADTQYF
D gene: TRBD1; clone size: NA; V gene: TRBV10-3; J gene: TRBJ2-7; CDR3 DNA: TGTGCCATCAGGACGGACAGGTCTATCGAGCAGTACTTC; CDR3 protein: CAIRTDRSIEQYF
D gene: NA; clone size: NA; V gene: TRBV6-5; J gene: TRBJ2-7; CDR3 DNA: TGTGCCAGCAGTGCCAGCGGTCCGACCTACGAGCAGTACTTC; CDR3 protein: CASSASGPTYEQYF
D gene: TRBD2; clone size: NA; V gene: TRBV18; J gene: TRBJ2-1; CDR3 DNA: TGTGCCAGCTCACCACCAGGGAAGACTAGCCTAAATGAGCAGTTCTTC; CDR3 protein: CASSPPGKTSLNEQFF
D gene: NA; clone size: NA; V gene: TRBV4-3; J gene: TRBJ2-6; CDR3 DNA: TGCGCCAGCAGCCAAGAATTTTACAGGGCTGGGGCCAACGTCCTGACTTTC; CDR3 protein: CASSQEFYRAGANVLTF
D gene: TRBD2; clone size: NA; V gene: TRBV5-1; J gene: TRBJ2-5; CDR3 DNA: TGCGCCAGCAGCTCCGGTATTGGCGGGAGGACCCAAGAGACCCAGTACTTC; CDR3 protein: CASSSGIGGRTQETQYF
D gene: TRBD1; clone size: NA; V gene: TRBV19; J gene: TRBJ2-5; CDR3 DNA: TGTGCCAGTACCGACAGGGGGAGAGAGACCCAGTACTTC; CDR3 protein: CASTDRGRETQYF
D gene: TRBD2; clone size: NA; V gene: TRBV15; J gene: TRBJ2-7; CDR3 DNA: TGTGCCACCAGCCCCATAAGGGGGACTAGCGGAGCCTACGAGCAGTACTTC; CDR3 protein: CATSPIRGTSGAYEQYF
D gene: TRBD2; clone size: NA; V gene: TRBV4-3; J gene: TRBJ2-7; CDR3 DNA: TGCGCCAGCAGCCAAGAGAGATGGAAGACTAGCGGGAGCTCCTACGAGCAGTACTTC; CDR3 protein: CASSQERWKTSGSSYEQYF
D gene: NA; clone size: once; V gene: TRBV27; J gene: TRBJ2-6; CDR3 DNA: TGTGCCAGCATCCAAACTGGGGCCAACGTCCTGACTTTC; CDR3 protein: CASIQTGANVLTF
D gene: TRBD2; clone size: NA; V gene: TRBV10-3; J gene: TRBJ2-2; CDR3 DNA: TGTGCCATCAGTGAGTCTGCCAGCGGGAGGTTCCTTGCCGGGGAGCTGTTTTTT; CDR3 protein: CAISESASGRFLAGELFF
D gene: TRBD1; clone size: medium-sized; V gene: TRBV6-6; J gene: TRBJ1-5; CDR3 DNA: TGTGCCAGCACCTCTAGGACAGGGAGCAATCAGCCCCAGCATTTT; CDR3 protein: CASTSRTGSNQPQHF
D gene: NA; clone size: NA; V gene: TRBV27; J gene: TRBJ2-7; CDR3 DNA: TGTGCCAGCAGTTTGGACAGGGAGGGGGACGAGCAGTACTTC; CDR3 protein: CASSLDREGDEQYF
D gene: TRBD2; clone size: NA; V gene: TRBV11-2; J gene: TRBJ2-3; CDR3 DNA: TGTGCCAGCAGCTTAGGAACTAGCGGGAGCACAGATACGCAGTATTTT; CDR3 protein: CASSLGTSGSTDTQYF
D gene: NA; clone size: NA; V gene: TRBV6-6; J gene: TRBJ2-6; CDR3 DNA: TGTGCCAGCAGTTACGACAGGCCCGGGGCCAACGTCCTGACTTTC; CDR3 protein: CASSYDRPGANVLTF
D gene: TRBD2; clone size: NA; V gene: TRBV15; J gene: TRBJ2-1; CDR3 DNA: TGTGCCACCAGCAGAGAGGCTAGCGGGAGGGGTTACAATGAGCAGTTCTTC; CDR3 protein: CATSREASGRGYNEQFF
D gene: NA; clone size: NA; V gene: TRBV27; J gene: TRBJ2-1; CDR3 DNA: TGTGCCAGCAGTTCAGCTCCTACTAGAAACAATGAGCAGTTCTTC; CDR3 protein: CASSSAPTRNNEQFF
D gene: TRBD1; clone size: once; V gene: TRBV27; J gene: TRBJ1-2; CDR3 DNA: TGTGCCAGCAGTGGAACAGGGGGCCTAGTTTATGGCGGCTACACCTTC; CDR3 protein: CASSGTGGLVYGGYTF
D gene: NA; clone size: NA; V gene: TRBV20-1; J gene: TRBJ2-3; CDR3 DNA: TGCAGTGCCATGGTCGGAGATACGCAGTATTTT; CDR3 protein: CSAMVGDTQYF
D gene: NA; clone size: NA; V gene: TRBV7-6; J gene: TRBJ2-2; CDR3 DNA: TGTGCCAGCAGCTCCGGCGGGGTGACCGGGGAGCTGTTTTTT; CDR3 protein: CASSSGGVTGELFF